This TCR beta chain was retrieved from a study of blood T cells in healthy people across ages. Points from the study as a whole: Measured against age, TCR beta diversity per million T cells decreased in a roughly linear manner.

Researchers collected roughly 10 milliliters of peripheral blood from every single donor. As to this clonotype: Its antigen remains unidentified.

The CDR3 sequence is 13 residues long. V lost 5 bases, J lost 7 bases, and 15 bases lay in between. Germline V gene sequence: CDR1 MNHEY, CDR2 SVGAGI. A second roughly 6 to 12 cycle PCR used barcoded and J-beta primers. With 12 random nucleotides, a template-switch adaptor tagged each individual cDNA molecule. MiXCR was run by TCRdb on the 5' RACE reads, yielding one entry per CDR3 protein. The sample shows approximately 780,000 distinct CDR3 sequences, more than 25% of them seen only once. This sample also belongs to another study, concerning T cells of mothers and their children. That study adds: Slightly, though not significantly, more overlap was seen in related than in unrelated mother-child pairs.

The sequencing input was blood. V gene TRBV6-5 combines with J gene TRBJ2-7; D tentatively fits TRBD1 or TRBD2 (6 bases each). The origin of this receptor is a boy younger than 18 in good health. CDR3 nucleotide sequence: TGTGCCAGCAGTCCCCGGGGGCCTACTGAGCAGTACTTC. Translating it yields CASSPRGPTEQYF.